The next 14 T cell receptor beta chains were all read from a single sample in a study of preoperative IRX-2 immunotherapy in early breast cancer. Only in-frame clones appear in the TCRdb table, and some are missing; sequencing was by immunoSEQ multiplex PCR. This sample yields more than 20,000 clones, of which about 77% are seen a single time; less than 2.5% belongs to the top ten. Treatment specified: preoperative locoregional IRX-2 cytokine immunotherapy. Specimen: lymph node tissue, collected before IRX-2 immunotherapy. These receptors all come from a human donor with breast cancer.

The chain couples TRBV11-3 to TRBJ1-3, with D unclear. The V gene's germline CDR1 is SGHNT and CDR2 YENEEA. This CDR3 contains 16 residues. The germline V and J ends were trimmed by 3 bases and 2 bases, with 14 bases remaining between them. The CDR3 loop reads CASSFGQRVTGNTIYF. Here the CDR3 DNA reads TGTGCCAGCAGCTTCGGCCAGCGAGTTACTGGAAACACCATATATTTT. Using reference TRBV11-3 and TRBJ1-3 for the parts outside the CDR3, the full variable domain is EAGVVQSPRYKIIEKKQPVAFWCNPISGHNTLYWYLQNLGQGPELLIRYENEEAVDDSQLPKDRFSAERLKGVDSTLKIQPAELGDSAVYLCASSFGQRVTGNTIYFGEGSWLTVV.

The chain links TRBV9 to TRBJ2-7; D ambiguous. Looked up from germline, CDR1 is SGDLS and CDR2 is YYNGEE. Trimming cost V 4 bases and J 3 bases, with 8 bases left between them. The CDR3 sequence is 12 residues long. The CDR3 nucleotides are TGTGCCAGCAGCTTAGCCGGCTACGAGCAGTACTTC. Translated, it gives CASSLAGYEQYF.

The CDR3 loop is CASSYSKTSGGLQYF. CDR3 nucleotide sequence: TGTGCCAGCAGTTACTCCAAGACTAGCGGGGGACTTCAGTACTTC. The chain recombines TRBV6-8 with TRBJ2-4, with 12 bases aligning to TRBD2. V lost 0 bases and J lost 11; bases outside the gene matches: 5. The CDR3 is made up of 15 amino acids. Germline V gene data show CDR1 as MNHGY and CDR2 as SAAAGT.

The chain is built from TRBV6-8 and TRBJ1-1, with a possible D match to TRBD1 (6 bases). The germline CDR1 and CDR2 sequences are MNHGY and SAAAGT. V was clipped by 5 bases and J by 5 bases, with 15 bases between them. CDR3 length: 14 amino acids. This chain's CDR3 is CASSDGPRGTEAFF. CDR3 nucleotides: TGTGCCAGCAGTGACGGGCCGAGGGGGACTGAAGCTTTCTTT.

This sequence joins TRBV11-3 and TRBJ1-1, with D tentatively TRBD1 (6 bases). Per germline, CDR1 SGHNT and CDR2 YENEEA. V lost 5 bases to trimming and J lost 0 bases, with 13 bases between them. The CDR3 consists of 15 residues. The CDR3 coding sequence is TGTGCCAGCAGCAAACAGGGAAACATGAACACTGAAGCTTTCTTT. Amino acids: CASSKQGNMNTEAFF.

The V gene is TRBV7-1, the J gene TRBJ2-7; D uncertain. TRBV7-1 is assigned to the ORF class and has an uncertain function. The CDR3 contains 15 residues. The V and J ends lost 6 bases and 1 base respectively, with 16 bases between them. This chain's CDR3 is CASSLSSDGSYEQYF. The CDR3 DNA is TGTGCCAGCAGTCTATCTTCGGACGGGTCCTACGAGCAGTACTTC.

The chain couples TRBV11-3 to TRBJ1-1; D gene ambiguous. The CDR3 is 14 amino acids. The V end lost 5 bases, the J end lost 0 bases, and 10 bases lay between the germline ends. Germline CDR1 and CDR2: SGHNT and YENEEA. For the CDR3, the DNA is TGTGCCAGCAGCCCGGGTCTCATGAACACTGAAGCTTTCTTT. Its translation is CASSPGLMNTEAFF.

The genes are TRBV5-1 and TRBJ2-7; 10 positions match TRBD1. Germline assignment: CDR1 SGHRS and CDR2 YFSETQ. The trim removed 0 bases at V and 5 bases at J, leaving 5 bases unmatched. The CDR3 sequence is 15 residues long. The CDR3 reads CASSLEGQGHHEQYF. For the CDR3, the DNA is TGCGCCAGCAGCTTGGAGGGACAGGGGCATCACGAGCAGTACTTC.

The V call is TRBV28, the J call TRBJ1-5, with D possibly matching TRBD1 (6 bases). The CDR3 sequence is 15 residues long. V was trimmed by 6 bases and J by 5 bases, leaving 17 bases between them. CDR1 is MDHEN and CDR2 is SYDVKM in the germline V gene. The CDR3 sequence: CASSFRTAGHQPQHF. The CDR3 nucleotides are TGTGCCAGCAGCTTTCGGACAGCGGGACATCAGCCCCAGCATTTT.

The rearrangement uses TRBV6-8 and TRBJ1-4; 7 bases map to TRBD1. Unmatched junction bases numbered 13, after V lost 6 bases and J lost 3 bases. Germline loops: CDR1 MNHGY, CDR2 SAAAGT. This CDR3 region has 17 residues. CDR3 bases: TGTGCCAGCAGGTCTACCCCGGGACAGAGATCTAATGAAAAACTGTTTTTT. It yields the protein CASRSTPGQRSNEKLFF.

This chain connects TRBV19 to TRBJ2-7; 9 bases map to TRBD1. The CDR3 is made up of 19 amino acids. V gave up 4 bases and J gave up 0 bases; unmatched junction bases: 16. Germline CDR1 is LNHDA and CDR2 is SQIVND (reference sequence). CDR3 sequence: CASSTLPGTGSWSSYEQYF. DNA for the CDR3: TGTGCCAGTAGTACCCTTCCCGGGACAGGGAGTTGGAGCTCCTACGAGCAGTACTTC.

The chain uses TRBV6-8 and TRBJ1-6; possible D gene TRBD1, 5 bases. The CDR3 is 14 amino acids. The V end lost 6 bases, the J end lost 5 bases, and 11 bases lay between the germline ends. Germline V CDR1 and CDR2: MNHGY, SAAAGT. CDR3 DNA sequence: TGTGCCAGCAGGATGACAGCAGATAATTCACCCCTCCACTTT. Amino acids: CASRMTADNSPLHF.

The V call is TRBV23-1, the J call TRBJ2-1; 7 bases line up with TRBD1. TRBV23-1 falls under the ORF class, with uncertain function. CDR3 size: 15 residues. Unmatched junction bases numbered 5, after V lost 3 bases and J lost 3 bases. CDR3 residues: CASSQWGTVYNEQFF. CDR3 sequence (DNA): TGCGCCAGCAGTCAGTGGGGGACAGTCTACAATGAGCAGTTCTTC.

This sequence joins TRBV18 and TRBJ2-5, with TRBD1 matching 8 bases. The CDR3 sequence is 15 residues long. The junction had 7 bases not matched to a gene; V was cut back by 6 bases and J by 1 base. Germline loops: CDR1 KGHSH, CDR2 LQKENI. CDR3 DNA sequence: TGTGCCAGCTCGCACGGGACAGGCATCCAAGAGACCCAGTACTTC. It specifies CASSHGTGIQETQYF.